This TCR beta chain was profiled in a study of T cell responses to AZD1222 COVID-19 vaccine. Trimming removed 5 bases at V and 0 bases at J, with 17 bases between. The CDR3 runs 17 residues. CDR1 is MNHEY, CDR2 SMNVEV, per germline (reference sequence). TCRdb's table, derived via immunoSEQ multiplex PCR, lists solely in-frame clones and lacks some. The table shows fewer than 130,000 clones, with about 85% occurring only once. The input for sequencing was peripheral blood, taken on day 0 of AZD1222 vaccination. The chain links TRBV27 to TRBJ2-1; D call uncertain. This TCR came from an adult in good health. The CDR3 spells CASSPTLSVSSYNEQFF. CDR3 sequence (DNA): TGTGCCAGCAGTCCCACATTAAGCGTAAGCTCCTACAATGAGCAGTTCTTC.